The rows below give T cell receptor beta chains drawn from one sample of a study. The table came from immunoSEQ multiplex PCR; TCRdb's copy has only in-frame clones and leaves some out. The table includes about 50,000 clones, 93% detected once. Sequences were obtained from PBMCs. These receptor sequences come from a man aged 35 to 55 with rheumatoid arthritis. The CDR3 runs from the conserved cysteine through the conserved F or W. Each record gives: D gene, CDR3 length, J gene, V gene, clone size, CDR3 protein, CDR3 DNA. The D gene is left open where the match is weak. Rows give clone size only sometimes, using once, few, many, or a class for an expanded clone.

>.|13|TRBJ2-5|TRBV12-3/TRBV12-4|.
CASTRSGQETQYF
TGTGCCAGCACCAGGTCGGGGCAAGAGACCCAGTACTTC
>TRBD2|18|TRBJ2-2|TRBV3-1/TRBV3-2|.
CASSQDSPGLANTGELFF
TGTGCCAGCAGCCAAGACTCGCCGGGACTAGCGAACACCGGGGAGCTGTTTTTT
>.|11|TRBJ2-3|TRBV7-3|.
CASSLGPTQYF
TGTGCCAGCAGCTTGGGGCCGACGCAGTATTTT
>.|15|TRBJ1-5|TRBV6-5|.
CASSPGRISNQPQHF
TGTGCCAGCAGCCCGGGACGGATTAGCAATCAGCCCCAGCATTTT
>TRBD2|14|TRBJ2-7|TRBV19|few
CASQTSGRAGEQYF
TGTGCCAGCCAGACTAGCGGGAGGGCCGGCGAGCAGTACTTC
>.|12|TRBJ1-1|TRBV9|once
CASSLRGHPAFF
TGTGCCAGCAGCCTCCGGGGGCATCCGGCTTTCTTT
>.|15|TRBJ2-1|TRBV7-2|.
CASSFTGTGYNEQFF
TGTGCCAGCAGCTTCACCGGGACTGGCTACAATGAGCAGTTCTTC
>.|13|TRBJ1-5|TRBV7-8|.
CASGRDSNQPQHF
TGTGCCAGCGGCCGGGACAGCAATCAGCCCCAGCATTTT
>TRBD1|16|TRBJ1-5|TRBV27|.
CASSGGRGLINQPQHF
TGTGCCAGCAGTGGCGGTAGGGGGCTGATCAATCAGCCCCAGCATTTT
>TRBD2|19|TRBJ2-1|TRBV9|once
CASSVGSSGGSSSYNEQFF
TGTGCCAGCAGCGTAGGTTCTAGCGGGGGGTCGAGCTCCTACAATGAGCAGTTCTTC